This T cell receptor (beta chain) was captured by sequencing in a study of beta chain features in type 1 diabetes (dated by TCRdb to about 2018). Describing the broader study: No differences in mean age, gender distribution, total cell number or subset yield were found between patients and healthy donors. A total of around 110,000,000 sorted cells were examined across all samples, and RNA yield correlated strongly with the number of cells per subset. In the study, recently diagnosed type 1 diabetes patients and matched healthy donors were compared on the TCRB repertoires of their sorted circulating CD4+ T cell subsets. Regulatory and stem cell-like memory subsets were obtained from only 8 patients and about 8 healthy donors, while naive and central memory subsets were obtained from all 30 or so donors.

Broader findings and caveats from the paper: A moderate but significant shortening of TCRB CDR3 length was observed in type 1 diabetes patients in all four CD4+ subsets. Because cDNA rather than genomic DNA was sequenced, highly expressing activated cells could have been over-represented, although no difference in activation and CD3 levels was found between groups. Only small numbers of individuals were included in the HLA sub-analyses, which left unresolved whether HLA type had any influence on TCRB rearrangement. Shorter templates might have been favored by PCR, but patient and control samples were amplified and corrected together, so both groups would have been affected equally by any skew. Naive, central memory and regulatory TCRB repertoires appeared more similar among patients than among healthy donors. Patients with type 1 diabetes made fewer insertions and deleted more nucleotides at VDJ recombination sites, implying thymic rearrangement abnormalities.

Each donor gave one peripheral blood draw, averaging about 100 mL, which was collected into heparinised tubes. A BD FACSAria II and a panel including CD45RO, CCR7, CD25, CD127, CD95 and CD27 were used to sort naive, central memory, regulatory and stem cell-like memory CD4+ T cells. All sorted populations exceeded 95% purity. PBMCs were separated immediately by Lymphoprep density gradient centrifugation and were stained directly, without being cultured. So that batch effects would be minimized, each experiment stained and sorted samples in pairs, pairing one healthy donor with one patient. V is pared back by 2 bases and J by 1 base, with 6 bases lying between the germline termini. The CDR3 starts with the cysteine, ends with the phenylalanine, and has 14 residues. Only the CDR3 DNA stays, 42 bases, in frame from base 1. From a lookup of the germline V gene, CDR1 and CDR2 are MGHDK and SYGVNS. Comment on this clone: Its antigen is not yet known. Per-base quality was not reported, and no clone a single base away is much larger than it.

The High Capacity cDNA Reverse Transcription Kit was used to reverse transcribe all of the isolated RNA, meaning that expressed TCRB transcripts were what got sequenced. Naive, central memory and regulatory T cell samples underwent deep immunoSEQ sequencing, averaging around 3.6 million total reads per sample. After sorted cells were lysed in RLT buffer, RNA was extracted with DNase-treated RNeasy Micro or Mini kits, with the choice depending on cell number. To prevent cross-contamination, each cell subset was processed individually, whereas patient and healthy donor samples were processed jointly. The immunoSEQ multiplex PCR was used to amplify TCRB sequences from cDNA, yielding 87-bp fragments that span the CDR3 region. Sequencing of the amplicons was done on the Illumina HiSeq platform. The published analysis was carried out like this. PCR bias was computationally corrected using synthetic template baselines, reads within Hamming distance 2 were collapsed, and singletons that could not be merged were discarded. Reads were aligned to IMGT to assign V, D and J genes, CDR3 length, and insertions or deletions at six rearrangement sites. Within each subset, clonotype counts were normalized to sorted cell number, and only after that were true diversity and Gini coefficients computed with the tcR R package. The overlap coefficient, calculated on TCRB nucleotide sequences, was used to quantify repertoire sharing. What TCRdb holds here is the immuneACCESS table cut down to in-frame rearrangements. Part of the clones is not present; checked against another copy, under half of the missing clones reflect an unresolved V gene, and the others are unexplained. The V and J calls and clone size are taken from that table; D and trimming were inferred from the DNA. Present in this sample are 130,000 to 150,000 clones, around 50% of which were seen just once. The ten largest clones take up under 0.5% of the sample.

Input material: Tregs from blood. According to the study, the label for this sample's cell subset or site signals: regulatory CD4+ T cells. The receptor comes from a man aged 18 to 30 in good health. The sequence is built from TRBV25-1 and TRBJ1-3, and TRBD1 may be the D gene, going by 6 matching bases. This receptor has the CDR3 CASSETGSGNTIYF. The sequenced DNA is TGTGCCAGCAGTGAAACAGGGTCTGGAAACACCATATATTTT.